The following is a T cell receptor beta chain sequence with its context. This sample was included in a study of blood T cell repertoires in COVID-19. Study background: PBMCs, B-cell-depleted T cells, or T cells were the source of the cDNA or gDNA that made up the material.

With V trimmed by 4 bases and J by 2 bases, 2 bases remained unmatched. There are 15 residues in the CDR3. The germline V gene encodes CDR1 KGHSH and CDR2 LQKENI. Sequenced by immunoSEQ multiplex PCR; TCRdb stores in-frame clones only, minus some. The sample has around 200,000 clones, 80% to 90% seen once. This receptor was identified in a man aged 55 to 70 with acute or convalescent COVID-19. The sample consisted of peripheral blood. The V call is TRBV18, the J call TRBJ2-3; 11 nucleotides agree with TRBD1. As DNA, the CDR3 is TGTGCCAGCTCACGCGGACAGGGGGCCACAGATACGCAGTATTTT. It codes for CASSRGQGATDTQYF.